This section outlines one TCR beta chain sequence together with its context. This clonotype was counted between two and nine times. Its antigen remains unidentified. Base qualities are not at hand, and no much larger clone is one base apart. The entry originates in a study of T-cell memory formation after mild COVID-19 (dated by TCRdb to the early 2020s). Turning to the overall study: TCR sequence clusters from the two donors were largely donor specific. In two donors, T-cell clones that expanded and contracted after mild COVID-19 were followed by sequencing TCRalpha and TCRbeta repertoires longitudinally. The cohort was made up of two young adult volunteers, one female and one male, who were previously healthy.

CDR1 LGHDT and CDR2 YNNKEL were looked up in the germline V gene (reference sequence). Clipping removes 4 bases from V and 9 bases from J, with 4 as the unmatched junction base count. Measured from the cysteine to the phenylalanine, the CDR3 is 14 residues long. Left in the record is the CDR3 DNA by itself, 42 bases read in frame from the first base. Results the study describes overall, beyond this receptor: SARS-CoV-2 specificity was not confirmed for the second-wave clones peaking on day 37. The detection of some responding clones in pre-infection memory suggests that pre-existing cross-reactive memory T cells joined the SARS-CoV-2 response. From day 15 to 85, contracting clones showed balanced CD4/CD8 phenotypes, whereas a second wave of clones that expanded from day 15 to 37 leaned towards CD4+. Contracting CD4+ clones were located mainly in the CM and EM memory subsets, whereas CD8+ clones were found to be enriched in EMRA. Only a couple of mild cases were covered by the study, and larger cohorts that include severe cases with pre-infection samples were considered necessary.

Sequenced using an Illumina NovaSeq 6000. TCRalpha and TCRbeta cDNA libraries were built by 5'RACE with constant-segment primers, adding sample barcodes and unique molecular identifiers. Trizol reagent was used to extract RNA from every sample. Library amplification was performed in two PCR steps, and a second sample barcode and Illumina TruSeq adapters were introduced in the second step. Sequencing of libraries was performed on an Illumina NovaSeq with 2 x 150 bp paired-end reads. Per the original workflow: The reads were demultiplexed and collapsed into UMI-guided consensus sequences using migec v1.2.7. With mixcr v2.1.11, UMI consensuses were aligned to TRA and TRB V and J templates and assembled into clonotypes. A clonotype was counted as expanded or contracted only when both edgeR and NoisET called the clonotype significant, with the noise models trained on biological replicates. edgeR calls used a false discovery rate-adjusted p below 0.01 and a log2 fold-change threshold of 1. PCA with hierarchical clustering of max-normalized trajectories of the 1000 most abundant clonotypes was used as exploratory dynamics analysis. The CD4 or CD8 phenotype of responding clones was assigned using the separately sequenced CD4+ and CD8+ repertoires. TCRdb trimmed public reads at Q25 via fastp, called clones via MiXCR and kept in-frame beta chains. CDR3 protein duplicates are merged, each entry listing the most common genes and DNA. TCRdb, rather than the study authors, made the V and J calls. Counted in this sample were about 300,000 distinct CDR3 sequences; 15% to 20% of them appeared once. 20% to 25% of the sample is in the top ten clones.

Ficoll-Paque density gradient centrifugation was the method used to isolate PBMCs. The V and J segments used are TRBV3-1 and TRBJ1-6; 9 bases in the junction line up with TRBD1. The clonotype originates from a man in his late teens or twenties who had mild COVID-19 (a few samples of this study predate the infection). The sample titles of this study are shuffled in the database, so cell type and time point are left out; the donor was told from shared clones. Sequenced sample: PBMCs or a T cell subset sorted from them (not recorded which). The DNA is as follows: TGTGCCAGCAGCCTCCGGGACAGGGCTTCACCCCTCCACTTT. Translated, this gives CASSLRDRASPLHF.